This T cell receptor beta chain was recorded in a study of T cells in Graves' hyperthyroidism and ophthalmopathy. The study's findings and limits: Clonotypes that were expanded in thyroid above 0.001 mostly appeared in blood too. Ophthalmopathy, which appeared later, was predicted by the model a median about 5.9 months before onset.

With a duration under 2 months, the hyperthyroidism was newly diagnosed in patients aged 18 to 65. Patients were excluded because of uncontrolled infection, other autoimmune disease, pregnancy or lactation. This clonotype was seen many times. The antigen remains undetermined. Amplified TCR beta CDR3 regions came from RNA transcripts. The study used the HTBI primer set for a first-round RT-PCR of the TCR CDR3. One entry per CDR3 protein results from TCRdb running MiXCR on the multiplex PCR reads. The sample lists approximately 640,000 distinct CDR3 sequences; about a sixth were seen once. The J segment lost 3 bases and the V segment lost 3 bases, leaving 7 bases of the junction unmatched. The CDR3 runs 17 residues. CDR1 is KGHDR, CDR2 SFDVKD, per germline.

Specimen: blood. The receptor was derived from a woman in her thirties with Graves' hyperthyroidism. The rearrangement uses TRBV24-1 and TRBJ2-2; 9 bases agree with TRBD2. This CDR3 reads CATSDPASGRYTGELFF. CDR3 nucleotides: TGTGCCACCAGTGATCCCGCGAGCGGGAGGTACACCGGGGAGCTGTTTTTT.